These T cell receptor beta chains were read from a single sample in a study of T cells in Graves' hyperthyroidism and ophthalmopathy. One entry per CDR3 protein, called by TCRdb with MiXCR from the multiplex PCR reads. The sample lists about 840,000 distinct CDR3 sequences; approximately 40% were seen once. Sequenced: blood. The receptors here all came from a man between 18 and 29 years old with Graves' hyperthyroidism. Each CDR3 is given without its conserved first and last residue. A D gene is named only where the DNA matches it firmly.

TRBD2	TRBV11-2	TRBJ2-5	ASSLGTSGNQETQY
TRBD1	TRBV11-2	TRBJ1-6	ASSPRQGYSPLH
.	TRBV6-6	TRBJ1-6	ASSFEGRGSPLH
TRBD2	TRBV7-9	TRBJ2-5	ASSQALAGKETQY
TRBD1	TRBV10-3	TRBJ2-7	AISPTGPDEQY
TRBD2	TRBV5-5	TRBJ2-5	ASSLAGSGGPYQETQY
.	TRBV5-1	TRBJ2-2	ASNIQGNTGELF
TRBD1	TRBV5-1	TRBJ2-5	ASSSGQGSPQRETQY
.	TRBV19	TRBJ1-5	ASSISGGQPQH
.	TRBV5-4	TRBJ1-6	ASSLQGQDNSPLH
.	TRBV2	TRBJ2-7	ASSIQGRDYEQY
.	TRBV5-1	TRBJ2-7	ASSLALGEVWNEQY
.	TRBV29-1	TRBJ1-1	SLLRPTANTEAF
TRBD1	TRBV10-3	TRBJ2-7	AISESRGTGYEQY
.	TRBV29-1	TRBJ2-7	SVGEGSLYKQY
TRBD2	TRBV7-9	TRBJ2-7	ASSISGRRDEQY
.	TRBV15	TRBJ2-2	ATSLGPKGSGELF
.	TRBV2	TRBJ1-6	ASRGGPLH
.	TRBV13	TRBJ2-7	ASSLGLGDAYEQY
TRBD1	TRBV10-3	TRBJ2-5	AISESIGTGNQPQY
TRBD1	TRBV2	TRBJ2-7	ASGQGAGYEQY
TRBD1	TRBV7-9	TRBJ2-7	ASSLAGTGSPYEQY
.	TRBV20-1	TRBJ1-6	SAPSGRRSPLH
.	TRBV2	TRBJ1-4	ASSPVTTANEKLF
.	TRBV7-8	TRBJ1-6	ASTPGSSYSPLH
.	TRBV10-1	TRBJ2-2	ASSGYGDTGELF
.	TRBV7-9	TRBJ1-2	ASSLVAANYGYT
TRBD2	TRBV6-5	TRBJ2-5	ASSHSGGAPETQY
.	TRBV6-5	TRBJ2-7	ASGLLSEQY
.	TRBV12-3/TRBV12-4	TRBJ1-6	ASSYSGLPLH
.	TRBV14	TRBJ1-5	ASSQVAGYGNQPQH
TRBD2	TRBV7-9	TRBJ2-5	ASSLGTSWETQY
.	TRBV5-4	TRBJ2-5	ASSSPMQETQY
.	TRBV10-3	TRBJ1-2	ATRDGSNYGYT
.	TRBV7-9	TRBJ2-5	ASSFVGWETQY
.	TRBV20-1	TRBJ1-1	SALFSEAF
.	TRBV7-6	TRBJ1-1	ASSPNGITEAF
.	TRBV29-1	TRBJ2-6	SVSVTNTEA
.	TRBV12-3/TRBV12-4	TRBJ2-2	ASSPFQSTGELF
.	TRBV20-1	TRBJ2-7	SASLALLDHEQY
.	TRBV15	TRBJ1-4	ATSRDPGNNEKLF
TRBD1	TRBV19	TRBJ2-2	ASSAGDRGVGELF
TRBD2	TRBV25-1	TRBJ2-5	ASSRRLAGGTEETQY
.	TRBV6-5	TRBJ2-5	ASSRDIAETQY
TRBD1	TRBV7-9	TRBJ1-6	ASSPDRAVSPLH
TRBD1	TRBV6-5	TRBJ2-5	ASTGQGVGETQY
TRBD2	TRBV12-3/TRBV12-4	TRBJ2-7	ASSFGGRTEQY
.	TRBV29-1	TRBJ2-5	SSPQTSRSETQY
.	TRBV29-1	TRBJ2-7	SVTGDSHYEQY
.	TRBV7-9	TRBJ2-5	ASSHQGGQGRETQY
TRBD2	TRBV7-6	TRBJ2-5	ASSLGPHLGGTQEAQY
TRBD1	TRBV10-2	TRBJ2-5	ASSYPERDRGQETQY
.	TRBV7-8	TRBJ1-3	ASSLDWVSGNTIY
.	TRBV7-9	TRBJ1-3	ASSLGGHFSGNTIY
TRBD2	TRBV12-3/TRBV12-4	TRBJ2-5	ASSFGTSEGETQY
.	TRBV5-1	TRBJ2-2	ASSFESWTGELF
.	TRBV29-1	TRBJ1-1	SAGSMNTEAF
TRBD1	TRBV10-3	TRBJ2-7	ASTTTGVAGEQY
.	TRBV7-9	TRBJ2-2	ASRTGHSNTGELF
.	TRBV29-1	TRBJ2-7	SVEQGTDSYEQY